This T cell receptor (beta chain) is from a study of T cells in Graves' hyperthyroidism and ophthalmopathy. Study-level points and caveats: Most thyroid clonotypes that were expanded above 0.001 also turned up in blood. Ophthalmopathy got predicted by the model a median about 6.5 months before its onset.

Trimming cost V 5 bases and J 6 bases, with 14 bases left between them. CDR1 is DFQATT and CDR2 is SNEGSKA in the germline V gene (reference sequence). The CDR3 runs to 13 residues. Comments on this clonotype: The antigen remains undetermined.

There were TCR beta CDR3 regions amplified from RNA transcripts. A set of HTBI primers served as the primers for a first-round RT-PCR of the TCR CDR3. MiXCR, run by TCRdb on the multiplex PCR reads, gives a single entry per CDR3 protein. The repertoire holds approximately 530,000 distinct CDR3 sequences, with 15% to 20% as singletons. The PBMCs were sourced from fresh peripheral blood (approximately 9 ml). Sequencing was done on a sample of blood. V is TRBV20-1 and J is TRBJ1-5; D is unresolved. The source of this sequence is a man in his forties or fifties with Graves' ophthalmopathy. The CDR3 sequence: CSARRPQSQPQHF. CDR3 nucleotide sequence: TGCAGTGCTCGACGACCACAGAGTCAGCCCCAGCATTTT.